Below, 24 T cell receptor beta chains from the same sample are listed, as sequenced in a study of blood T cell repertoires in COVID-19. TCRdb keeps only in-frame clones here, not all; method: immunoSEQ multiplex PCR. The table records about 200,000 clones, around 95% of them present only once. The sequencing sample was made of peripheral blood. The receptor source for this set is a man in his thirties or forties with COVID-19, enrolled during active disease.

The chain links TRBV7-6 to TRBJ2-2, with a tentative D call TRBD1 (5 bases). Germline V gene lookup returns CDR1 SGHVS and CDR2 FNYEAQ. With 0 bases removed from V and 1 base from J, the gap between germline ends came to 12 bases. The CDR3 runs to 17 residues. CDR3 residues: CASSLASSQGNTGELFF. The CDR3 region has the DNA TGTGCCAGCAGCTTAGCCTCCTCCCAGGGGAACACCGGGGAGCTGTTTTTT.

The chain uses TRBV25-1 and TRBJ1-1, with 7 bases that match TRBD1. Germline values: CDR1 MGHDK, CDR2 SYGVNS. This CDR3 has 14 residues. V gave up 3 bases and J gave up 4 bases; unmatched junction bases: 5. The CDR3 reads CASSDHRGATEAFF. The CDR3 bases are TGTGCCAGCAGTGATCACAGGGGCGCCACTGAAGCTTTCTTT.

This chain connects TRBV6-6 to TRBJ1-5; D is uncertain. Germline CDR1 reads MNHNY; CDR2 reads SVGAGI (reference sequence). Trimming removed 4 bases from V and 2 bases from J, with 12 bases in between. The CDR3 spans 15 residues. CDR3 in DNA: TGTGCCAGCAGTTCATCGGGGATAGGCAATCAGCCCCAGCATTTT. Protein product: CASSSSGIGNQPQHF.

V usage is TRBV5-5 and J usage is TRBJ1-2; 9 bases align to TRBD1. Germline trimming cut 4 bases from V and 5 bases from J; bases unmatched to any gene: 6. The germline gives CDR1 SGHKS, CDR2 YYEKEE (reference sequence). The CDR3 sequence is 14 residues long. In DNA form, the CDR3 reads TGTGCCAGCAGCGGAGGACAGGGGAGGTATGGCTACACCTTC. Protein sequence: CASSGGQGRYGYTF.

V and J are TRBV5-1 and TRBJ1-4, with TRBD1 as a possible D gene (5 bases). The V end was cut by 3 bases, the J end by 8 bases, with 20 bases between. CDR3 length: 16 residues. Germline assignment: CDR1 SGHRS and CDR2 YFSETQ. CDR3 sequence (DNA): TGCGCCAGCAGCTCGCGGGGGGACTCTAATGGAGAAAAACTGTTTTTT. Amino acid sequence: CASSSRGDSNGEKLFF.

J is TRBJ1-3 and V is TRBV19; D possibly corresponds to TRBD1 (6 bases). Germline values: CDR1 LNHDA, CDR2 SQIVND (reference sequence). The V and J ends lost 4 bases and 2 bases respectively, with 15 bases between them. The CDR3 is made up of 16 amino acids. The CDR3 DNA reads as TGTGCCAGTAGTACCGTGGACAGAGTCCCTGGAAACACCATATATTTT. This gives the protein CASSTVDRVPGNTIYF.

This chain connects TRBV10-2 to TRBJ1-2, with D possibly TRBD1 on 5 matching bases. V gave up 6 bases and J gave up 5 bases, with 13 bases separating them. The CDR3 contains 13 residues. Germline CDR1 and CDR2: WSHSY and SAAADI. CDR3 in DNA: TGCGCCAGCAGCGGTCAGGGTCGGTATGGCTACACCTTC. It translates to CASSGQGRYGYTF.

This chain connects TRBV6-5 to TRBJ1-1; no clear D gene. The CDR3 sequence is 14 residues long. Per germline, CDR1 MNHEY and CDR2 SVGAGI. V lost 0 bases and J lost 5, with 10 bases in between. CDR3 protein: CASSYSRESTEAFF. Written as DNA, the CDR3 is TGTGCCAGCAGTTACTCCCGGGAGTCAACTGAAGCTTTCTTT.

The V call is TRBV3-1 (or the pseudogene TRBV3-2), the J call TRBJ2-1, with a tentative D call TRBD1 (6 bases). CDR3 length equals 16 residues. The V end was cut by 1 base, the J end by 6 bases, with 16 bases between. Per the germline V gene, CDR1 is LGHDT and CDR2 is YNNKEL (reference sequence). The CDR3 here is CASSQGAQGSANEQFF. The CDR3 DNA is TGTGCCAGCAGCCAAGGTGCACAGGGATCCGCCAATGAGCAGTTCTTC.

The rearrangement uses TRBV19 and TRBJ2-7; D perhaps matches TRBD2 (6 bases). The V and J ends lost 7 bases and 5 bases respectively, with 18 bases between them. The CDR3 has 14 amino acids. CDR1 LNHDA and CDR2 SQIVND come from the germline V gene (reference sequence). The chain's CDR3 is CASTPGETTHEQYF. CDR3 sequence (DNA): TGTGCCAGTACTCCGGGGGAAACCACGCACGAGCAGTACTTC.

V usage is TRBV3-1 (or the pseudogene TRBV3-2) and J usage is TRBJ2-3; 10 bases align to TRBD2. Germline CDR1 reads LGHDT; CDR2 reads YNNKEL (reference sequence). Trimming cost V 7 bases and J 1 base; bases outside gene matches: 8. CDR3 length equals 16 residues. The CDR3 sequence is CASTSPGTSGTDTQYF. The CDR3 DNA reads TGTGCCAGCACCTCTCCCGGGACTAGCGGCACAGATACGCAGTATTTT.

The rearrangement joins TRBV7-9 to TRBJ2-7; weak D call: TRBD1 (6 bases). V was cut by 10 bases and J by 0 bases, with 13 bases left in between. Germline CDR1 and CDR2: SEHNR and FQNEAQ (reference sequence). The CDR3 totals 13 residues. The chain's CDR3 is CATQGQSSYEQYF. CDR3 DNA: TGTGCCACCCAAGGACAGAGCTCCTACGAGCAGTACTTC.

In nucleotides, the CDR3 is TGTGCCAGCAGCCTCCCCGAGCGGGGCTCCTACGAGCAGTACTTC. Translating it yields CASSLPERGSYEQYF. The chain combines TRBV5-6 with TRBJ2-7, with TRBD2 matching over 7 bases. The CDR3 covers 15 residues. V lost 4 bases and J lost 0; bases outside the gene matches: 7. Looked up from germline, CDR1 is SGHDT and CDR2 is YYEEEE.

The chain uses TRBV6-1 and TRBJ2-7, with a possible D match to TRBD1 (5 bases). Germline V gene data show CDR1 as MNHNS and CDR2 as SASEGT. The CDR3 consists of 15 residues. Trimming took off 0 bases at V and 3 bases at J, with 12 bases between the two ends. In nucleotides, the CDR3 is TGTGCCAGCAGTGAAGCGAAACAGGAGCTCTACGAGCAGTACTTC. Amino acids: CASSEAKQELYEQYF.

The V call is TRBV19, the J call TRBJ1-3; tentatively, D is TRBD1 (5 bases). V was pared by 3 bases and J by 3 bases, with 6 bases between. CDR1 is LNHDA and CDR2 is SQIVND in the germline V gene (reference sequence). The CDR3 is made up of 13 amino acids. In DNA, the CDR3 is TGTGCCAGTAGTATGGGACTTGGAAACACCATATATTTT. This sequence encodes CASSMGLGNTIYF. Looking up the rest from reference TRBV19 and TRBJ1-3 gives the full variable domain: DGGITQSPKYLFRKEGQNVTLSCEQNLNHDAMYWYRQDPGQGLRLIYYSQIVNDFQKGDIAEGYSVSREKKESFPLTVTSAQKNPTAFYLCASSMGLGNTIYFGEGSWLTVV.

The chain recombines TRBV5-1 with TRBJ1-2; 9 nucleotides align to TRBD1. The V gene's germline CDR1 is SGHRS and CDR2 YFSETQ. The CDR3 has 16 residues. J lost 2 bases, V lost 0 bases, and 5 bases had no gene match. The CDR3 is CASSLALGTGNYGYTF. DNA of the CDR3: TGCGCCAGCAGCTTGGCCCTAGGGACAGGGAACTATGGCTACACCTTC.

Of note for this clone: This sequence may be a read error, since a much larger clone differs from it by one base. The V call is TRBV6-5, the J call TRBJ2-7; 7 bases align to TRBD1. Germline V lookup: CDR1 MNHEY, CDR2 SVGAGI. Trimming cost V 8 bases and J 2 bases; bases outside gene matches: 0. This CDR3 spans 11 amino acids. This chain's CDR3 is CASGTAYEQYF. CDR3 in DNA: TGTGCCAGCGGGACAGCCTACGAGCAGTACTTC.

This chain connects TRBV6-6 to TRBJ1-1; 9 positions agree with TRBD1. Losses at the gene ends were 2 bases for V and 5 bases for J; bases not matched to a gene: 9. Germline V gives CDR1 MNHNY, CDR2 SVGAGI (reference sequence). The CDR3 covers 16 residues. CDR3: CASSYTHRGQRTEAFF. For the CDR3, the DNA is TGTGCCAGCAGTTACACACACAGGGGGCAGAGGACTGAAGCTTTCTTT.

This chain uses TRBV7-9 with TRBJ1-1, with D tentatively TRBD1 (6 bases). Per germline, CDR1 SEHNR and CDR2 FQNEAQ (reference sequence). The CDR3 totals 14 residues. Trimming removed 4 bases at V and 3 bases at J, with 12 bases between. CDR3 residues: CASSSEGQHTEAFF. The DNA of the CDR3 is TGTGCCAGCAGCTCTGAGGGACAACACACTGAAGCTTTCTTT.

The chain carries TRBV18 and TRBJ1-5, with a possible D match to TRBD1 (5 bases). The CDR3 has 12 residues. The V gene's germline CDR1 is KGHSH and CDR2 LQKENI. With 3 bases removed from V and 9 bases from J, the gap between germline ends came to 9 bases. The CDR3 reads CASSPERGPQHF. The CDR3 coding sequence is TGTGCCAGCTCACCCGAAAGGGGGCCCCAGCATTTT.

The chain joins TRBV5-4 to TRBJ2-5; tentatively, D is TRBD1 (7 bases). The V gene's germline CDR1 is SGHNT and CDR2 YYREEE (reference sequence). Trimming took 4 bases from V and 4 from J, leaving 17 bases between them. The CDR3 extends over 15 amino acids. The CDR3 is CASSPRQGGAETQYF. CDR3 DNA sequence: TGTGCCAGCAGCCCAAGACAGGGAGGTGCAGAGACCCAGTACTTC. Based on the CDR3 plus reference TRBV5-4 and TRBJ2-5, the full variable domain is ETGVTQSPTHLIKTRGQQVTLRCSSQSGHNTVSWYQQALGQGPQFIFQYYREEENGRGNFPPRFSGLQFPNYSSELNVNALELDDSALYLCASSPRQGGAETQYFGPGTRLLVL.

The gene calls are TRBV20-1 and TRBJ2-4, with D uncertain. This CDR3 has 14 residues. V lost 3 bases, J lost 9 bases, and 18 bases lay in between. Germline CDR1 DFQATT, CDR2 SNEGSKA (reference sequence). As DNA, the CDR3 is TGCAGTGCTAGTTTCCGGTCAGGCGCACTCATTCAGTACTTC. Amino acids: CSASFRSGALIQYF.

This chain joins TRBV4-1 and TRBJ2-3; D may be TRBD2 (6 bases). This CDR3 is 16 amino acids long. The V gene's germline CDR1 is MGHRA and CDR2 YSYEKL. Trimming cost V 4 bases and J 0 bases, with 14 bases left between them. The CDR3 loop reads CASSPFGAGSTDTQYF. CDR3 DNA sequence: TGCGCCAGCAGCCCCTTTGGGGCGGGAAGCACAGATACGCAGTATTTT.

The J gene is TRBJ1-3, the V gene TRBV6-6; weak D call: TRBD1 (5 bases). V lost 5 bases and J 3 bases, leaving 20 bases between the germline ends. This CDR3 has 17 residues. Germline V gene data show CDR1 as MNHNY and CDR2 as SVGAGI (reference sequence). The chain's CDR3 is CASSPLGGEESGNTIYF. The CDR3 bases are TGTGCCAGCAGTCCCCTGGGAGGGGAGGAGAGTGGAAACACCATATATTTT.